The 17 T cell receptor beta chains presented below share a single source sample, sequenced in a study of Tregs in tolerant kidney transplant recipients. Profiled with immunoSEQ multiplex PCR; TCRdb holds only in-frame clones, not every one. The table records around 85,000 clones, approximately 89% of them present only once. The material was Tregs from blood, obtained before the transplant. The receptors shown here come from a human donor who received a combined kidney and bone marrow transplant.

The chain recombines TRBV19 with TRBJ2-5; TRBD2 matches 8 bases. The ends lost 3 bases at V and 3 bases at J; junction bases unmatched: 6. Germline loops: CDR1 LNHDA, CDR2 SQIVND (reference sequence). CDR3 length: 15 amino acids. Here the CDR3 DNA reads TGTGCCAGTAGTATTTTAGCGGGATCGGAAGAGACCCAGTACTTC. Translating it yields CASSILAGSEETQYF.

V is TRBV28 and J is TRBJ1-5; D is unresolved. The V gene lost 5 bases and the J gene lost 4 bases, with 6 bases spanning the gap. This CDR3 comprises 12 residues. Per germline, CDR1 MDHEN and CDR2 SYDVKM. CDR3 nucleotide sequence: TGTGCCAGCAGTCTGAATAATCAGCCCCAGCATTTT. Its protein is CASSLNNQPQHF.

The chain employs TRBV19 and TRBJ1-1, with 9 bases fitting TRBD1. J was trimmed by 7 bases and V by 7 bases; bases with no gene match: 10. Germline V gene sequence: CDR1 LNHDA, CDR2 SQIVND (reference sequence). The CDR3 is 14 amino acids. The CDR3 nucleotides are TGTGCCAGTAATTCCTTACAGGGGGCCAATGAAGCTTTCTTT. Amino acids: CASNSLQGANEAFF.

This chain links TRBV5-4 with TRBJ1-2; no firm D call. The CDR3 has 16 residues. Germline-derived CDR1 and CDR2 are SGHNT and YYREEE (reference sequence). Trimming took 7 bases from V and 4 from J, leaving 23 bases between them. The CDR3 sequence is CASRTCLPGKTYGYTF. The CDR3 DNA follows: TGTGCCAGCCGTACCTGCTTACCAGGAAAGACCTATGGCTACACCTTC.

A single count supports this clone. V usage is TRBV15 and J usage is TRBJ1-1; TRBD1 agrees at 8 bases. J was trimmed by 5 bases and V by 3 bases; bases with no gene match: 8. The CDR3 sequence is 15 residues long. CDR1 is LNHNV and CDR2 is YYDKDF in the germline V gene (reference sequence). In DNA form, the CDR3 reads TGTGCCACCAGCAGCACAGGACAGGGCGGAACTGAAGCTTTCTTT. Protein: CATSSTGQGGTEAFF.

This sequence joins TRBV28 and TRBJ1-2; D unclear. V lost 8 bases to trimming and J lost 0 bases, with 10 bases between them. The CDR3 consists of 13 residues. Germline V gene lookup returns CDR1 MDHEN and CDR2 SYDVKM. The CDR3 DNA is TGTGCCAGCTTGGCATCCACTAACTATGGCTACACCTTC. Encoded protein: CASLASTNYGYTF.

V gene TRBV6-5 combines with J gene TRBJ1-4, with D hard to call. CDR1 and CDR2 from the germline V gene are MNHEY and SVGAGI. The ends were cut back, 5 bases at V and 6 bases at J, with 10 bases in the middle. CDR3 length equals 13 residues. The CDR3 DNA is TGTGCCAGCAGTCGAGATAAAGATGAAAAACTGTTTTTT. It translates to CASSRDKDEKLFF.

The chain is built from TRBV9 and TRBJ2-1, with D possibly matching TRBD1 (5 bases). Germline loops: CDR1 SGDLS, CDR2 YYNGEE. Deletions cut 3 bases from V and 6 bases from J, with 19 bases between. CDR3 length equals 16 residues. This CDR3 is CASSEGPSSLSNEQFF. The CDR3 DNA reads TGTGCCAGCAGCGAGGGGCCGAGTTCTCTGAGCAATGAGCAGTTCTTC.

This clone was seen more than once but under ten times. This chain links TRBV28 with TRBJ2-7; TRBD2 aligns across 10 bases. Germline loops: CDR1 MDHEN, CDR2 SYDVKM. The trim removed 7 bases at V and 4 bases at J, leaving 10 bases unmatched. This CDR3 has 15 amino acids. The CDR3 DNA reads TGTGCCAGCATGGGGGGCAGCGGGAGGGATTACGAGCAGTACTTC. The encoded protein is CASMGGSGRDYEQYF.

The chain joins TRBV5-1 to TRBJ2-5, with D maybe TRBD1 (6 bases). The end of the DNA aligns better with TRBJ2-7, so the J call may be wrong. There are 13 residues in the CDR3. CDR1 is SGHRS, CDR2 YFSETQ, per germline. CDR3 nucleotides: TGCGCCAGCAGCTTAGAACAGGGTGGCGAGCAGTACTTC. Residues: CASSLEQGGEQYF.

The rearrangement joins TRBV5-1 to TRBJ2-7; 7 bases are shared with TRBD1. The V gene end was trimmed by 1 base and the J gene end by 1 base; junction bases not matched to a gene: 5. The CDR3 has 15 amino acids. Germline CDR1 is SGHRS and CDR2 is YFSETQ. The CDR3 nucleotides are TGCGCCAGCAGCTTGTCGACAGGGAAGTCCTACGAGCAGTACTTC. Translated: CASSLSTGKSYEQYF. The full variable domain, rest sourced from reference TRBV5-1 and TRBJ2-7, is KAGVTQTPRYLIKTRGQQVTLSCSPISGHRSVSWYQQTPGQGLQFLFEYFSETQRNKGNFPGRFSGRQFSNSRSEMNVSTLELGDSALYLCASSLSTGKSYEQYFGPGTRLTVT.

The chain joins TRBV19 to TRBJ1-2; D uncertain. Trimming took 5 bases from V and 0 from J, leaving 22 bases between them. The germline CDR1 and CDR2 sequences are LNHDA and SQIVND (reference sequence). CDR3 size: 18 residues. The CDR3 reads CASSGRLISAASNYGYTF. The CDR3 coding sequence is TGTGCCAGTAGTGGAAGGCTGATATCAGCGGCTTCTAACTATGGCTACACCTTC.

Written as DNA, the CDR3 is TGTGCCAGCAACGAGGATAGCAATCAGCCCCAGCATTTT. Its protein product is CASNEDSNQPQHF. The J gene is TRBJ1-5, the V gene TRBV6-5; D ambiguous. The CDR3 covers 13 residues. Trimming left V 7 bases short and J 0 bases short, with 7 bases between. In germline, CDR1 is MNHEY, CDR2 SVGAGI.

The chain has TRBV20-1 and TRBJ1-4; D remains ambiguous. The CDR3 consists of 11 residues. Germline CDR1 reads DFQATT; CDR2 reads SNEGSKA (reference sequence). V lost 3 bases, J lost 5 bases, and 4 bases lay in between. The CDR3 region is CSASNNEKLFF. The DNA of the CDR3 is TGCAGTGCTAGCAACAATGAAAAACTGTTTTTT.

This clone has only one observation. This chain links TRBV9 with TRBJ2-1; 7 bases line up with TRBD1. The CDR3 totals 15 residues. V shed 0 bases, J shed 1 base, and the junction held 1 base outside the gene matches. The germline gives CDR1 SGDLS, CDR2 YYNGEE. As DNA, the CDR3 is TGTGCCAGCAGCGTAGAGGGGGCTTCCTACAATGAGCAGTTCTTC. Amino acid sequence: CASSVEGASYNEQFF.

The rearrangement joins TRBV6-1 to TRBJ2-1, with D perhaps matching TRBD1 or TRBD2 (7 bases each). Trimming took off 2 bases at V and 4 bases at J, with 18 bases between the two ends. The CDR3 totals 17 residues. The germline V gene has CDR1 MNHNS and CDR2 SASEGT. The CDR3: CASSEIFSRGGYNEQFF. The CDR3 region has the DNA TGTGCCAGCAGTGAAATTTTTAGCAGGGGGGGGTACAATGAGCAGTTCTTC.

The V and J genes are TRBV5-1 and TRBJ1-3; maybe TRBD1 (6 bases). V was clipped by 2 bases and J by 4 bases, with 10 bases between them. Germline-derived CDR1 and CDR2 are SGHRS and YFSETQ. This CDR3 has 14 residues. CDR3: CASSFGTQGNTIYF. CDR3 DNA sequence: TGCGCCAGCAGCTTCGGGACACAAGGAAACACCATATATTTT. The variable domain in full, with the rest retrieved from reference TRBV5-1 and TRBJ1-3, is KAGVTQTPRYLIKTRGQQVTLSCSPISGHRSVSWYQQTPGQGLQFLFEYFSETQRNKGNFPGRFSGRQFSNSRSEMNVSTLELGDSALYLCASSFGTQGNTIYFGEGSWLTVV.